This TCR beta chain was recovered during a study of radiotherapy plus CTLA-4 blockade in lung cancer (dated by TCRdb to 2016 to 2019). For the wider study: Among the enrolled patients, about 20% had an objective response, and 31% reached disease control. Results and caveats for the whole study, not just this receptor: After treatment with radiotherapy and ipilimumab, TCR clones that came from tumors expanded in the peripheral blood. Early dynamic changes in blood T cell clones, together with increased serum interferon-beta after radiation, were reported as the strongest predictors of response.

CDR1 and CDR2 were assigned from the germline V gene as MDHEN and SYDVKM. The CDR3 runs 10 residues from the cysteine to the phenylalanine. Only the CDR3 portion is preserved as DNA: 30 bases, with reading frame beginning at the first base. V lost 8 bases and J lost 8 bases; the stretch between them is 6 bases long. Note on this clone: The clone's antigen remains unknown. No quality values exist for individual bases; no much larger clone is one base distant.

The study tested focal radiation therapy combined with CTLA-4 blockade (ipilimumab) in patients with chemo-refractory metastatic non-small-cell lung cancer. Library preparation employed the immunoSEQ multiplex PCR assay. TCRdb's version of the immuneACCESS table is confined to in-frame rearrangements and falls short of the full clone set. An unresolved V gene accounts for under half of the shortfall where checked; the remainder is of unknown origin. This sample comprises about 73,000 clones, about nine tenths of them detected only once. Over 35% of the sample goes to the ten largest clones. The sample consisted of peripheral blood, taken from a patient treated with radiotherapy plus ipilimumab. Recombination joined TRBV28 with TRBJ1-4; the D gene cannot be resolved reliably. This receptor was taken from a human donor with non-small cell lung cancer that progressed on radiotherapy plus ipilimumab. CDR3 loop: CASWGEKLFF. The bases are TGTGCCAGCTGGGGAGAAAAACTGTTTTTT.